A single sample gave rise to the 21 T cell receptor beta chains below, sequenced in a study of regulatory T cells in long-lasting Graves disease. The time point was: newly diagnosed GD, antithyroid drugs for less than 3 months. The TCR library used RNA extracted from PBMCs. Assembly of TCR beta libraries relied on iRepertoire HTBI primers together with Arm-PCR of CDR3 regions. Each CDR3 protein is one row after TCRdb ran MiXCR on the multiplex PCR reads. Found here are about 450,000 distinct CDR3 sequences, about 17% of them singletons; the top ten hold about 10%. The sample also formed part of further work on T cells in Graves' hyperthyroidism and ophthalmopathy.

Sequencing used peripheral blood mononuclear cells (PBMCs), obtained at new diagnosis, from a patient treated with antithyroid drugs. The receptors originated from a woman in her twenties or thirties with Graves disease.

There are many counts of this clonotype. The rearrangement uses TRBV30 and TRBJ2-5, with D maybe TRBD1 (5 bases). Germline loops: CDR1 GTSNPN, CDR2 SVGIG (reference sequence). The CDR3 sequence is 13 residues long. V was shortened by 1 base and J by 6 bases, with 12 bases between the two germline ends. The CDR3 region has the DNA TGTGCCTGGAGTGCGCCAGGGCGCAAGACCCAGTACTTC. This gives the protein CAWSAPGRKTQYF.

In this sample, this clonotype turned up many times. V is TRBV20-1 and J is TRBJ2-1, with 14 bases fitting TRBD2. Germline lookup yields CDR1 DFQATT and CDR2 SNEGSKA (reference sequence). The CDR3 covers 16 residues. V shed 6 bases and J 8 bases; nucleotides not matched to a gene: 12. The CDR3: CSANPGLAGARDEQFF. The CDR3 bases are TGCAGTGCCAACCCGGGACTAGCGGGAGCAAGGGATGAGCAGTTCTTC.

This clonotype was counted ten times or more. The chain has TRBV3-1 and TRBJ1-1; D is possibly TRBD1 (6 bases). V lost 0 bases to trimming and J lost 0 bases, with 11 bases between them. This CDR3 has 16 residues. Germline CDR1 reads LGHDT; CDR2 reads YNNKEL (reference sequence). The CDR3 nucleotides read TGTGCCAGCAGCCAAGATTTTGGGACACTGAACACTGAAGCTTTCTTT. Translating gives CASSQDFGTLNTEAFF.

This clonotype was seen at least ten times. The J gene is TRBJ2-5, the V gene TRBV12-3 or TRBV12-4; D is uncertain. The germline V and J ends were trimmed by 3 bases and 5 bases, with 10 bases remaining between them. This CDR3 is 13 amino acids long. CDR3 coding DNA: TGTGCCAGCAGTTTTCAGATCGGGGAGACCCAGTACTTC. It encodes CASSFQIGETQYF.

This clonotype was detected ten times or more. The CDR3 nucleotides are TGTGCCACCGGTCCAGGGGTTCCCTACGAGCAGTACTTC. Its protein is CATGPGVPYEQYF. The chain has TRBV15 and TRBJ2-7, with D possibly being TRBD1 (6 bases). Germline V lookup: CDR1 LNHNV, CDR2 YYDKDF (reference sequence). The CDR3 has 13 amino acids. Between the trimmed V and J ends, which lost 8 bases and 2 bases, there was a span of 13 bases.

This clonotype occurred many times. This sequence joins TRBV6-1 and TRBJ1-4; D uncertain. Trimming pared 1 base from V and 4 bases from J, leaving 10 bases between. The CDR3 consists of 15 residues. Germline CDR1 reads MNHNS; CDR2 reads SASEGT. CDR3 DNA: TGTGCCAGCAGTGAAGGGGTTCAGCTTAATGAAAAACTGTTTTTT. Amino acid sequence: CASSEGVQLNEKLFF.

This clonotype has more than one count but fewer than ten. The chain carries TRBV5-1 and TRBJ2-1; D remains ambiguous. The germline V and J ends were trimmed by 1 base and 2 bases, with 10 bases remaining between them. The CDR3 has 15 amino acids. In germline, CDR1 is SGHRS, CDR2 YFSETQ. The CDR3 DNA reads TGCGCCAGCAGCTTGTTATTTAAACCCTACAATGAGCAGTTCTTC. This sequence encodes CASSLLFKPYNEQFF. The full variable domain, completed using reference TRBV5-1 and TRBJ2-1, is KAGVTQTPRYLIKTRGQQVTLSCSPISGHRSVSWYQQTPGQGLQFLFEYFSETQRNKGNFPGRFSGRQFSNSRSEMNVSTLELGDSALYLCASSLLFKPYNEQFFGPGTRLTVL.

This clonotype was recorded many times. The V and J genes are TRBV28 and TRBJ1-2, with a weak D call TRBD1 (6 bases). The V and J ends lost 2 bases and 4 bases respectively, with 8 bases between them. This CDR3 is built from 13 residues. CDR1 and CDR2 from the germline V gene are MDHEN and SYDVKM. The chain's CDR3 is CASSLGGRYGYTF. The DNA of the CDR3 is TGTGCCAGCAGTTTAGGGGGCCGCTATGGCTACACCTTC.

This clonotype was seen many times. The chain joins TRBV28 to TRBJ2-1; 13 bases map to TRBD2. From germline, CDR1 is MDHEN and CDR2 SYDVKM. This CDR3 is built from 19 residues. V shed 6 bases, J shed 5 bases, and the junction held 16 bases outside the gene matches. The CDR3 reads CASSGLWGTSGTGNNEQFF. For the CDR3, the DNA is TGTGCCAGCAGCGGTCTTTGGGGGACTAGCGGGACTGGGAACAATGAGCAGTTCTTC.

This clonotype was observed many times. This chain connects TRBV7-2 to TRBJ2-1, with 9 bases lining up with TRBD1. Germline V gene data show CDR1 as SGHTA and CDR2 as FQGNSA. CDR3 length: 14 amino acids. Trimming took 5 bases from V and 7 from J; bases not matched to a gene: 6. This chain's CDR3 is CASSPRQGGNEQFF. Written as DNA, the CDR3 is TGTGCCAGCAGCCCCCGACAGGGGGGGAATGAGCAGTTCTTC.

This clonotype has ten or more counts. The rearrangement uses TRBV7-9 and TRBJ1-1, with D possibly TRBD1 on 6 matching bases. This CDR3 region has 15 residues. V was clipped by 5 bases and J by 7 bases, with 20 bases between them. CDR1 and CDR2 from the germline V gene are SEHNR and FQNEAQ (reference sequence). DNA of the CDR3: TGTGCCAGCAGCCCTATTGGGGGCGCGGCACGTGAAGCTTTCTTT. Translating it yields CASSPIGGAAREAFF.

This clonotype was found a few times. The chain joins TRBV7-9 to TRBJ1-1; D is uncertain. Trimming cost V 6 bases and J 0 bases, with 8 bases left between them. The CDR3 has 13 residues. The germline V gene has CDR1 SEHNR and CDR2 FQNEAQ (reference sequence). The CDR3 DNA follows: TGTGCCAGCAGGCCCAGTATGAACACTGAAGCTTTCTTT. It yields the protein CASRPSMNTEAFF.

The chain carries TRBV19 and TRBJ1-4, with 8 positions matching TRBD1. The ends lost 11 bases at V and 8 bases at J; junction bases unmatched: 13. This CDR3 has 14 amino acids. Per germline, CDR1 LNHDA and CDR2 SQIVND (reference sequence). Here the CDR3 reads CAGKIYRGGEKLFF. The DNA for the CDR3 is TGTGCCGGTAAAATCTACAGGGGGGGCGAAAAACTGTTTTTT.

The gene calls are TRBV5-8 and TRBJ2-1, with 8 bases identical to TRBD2. The CDR3 contains 13 residues. From germline, CDR1 is SGHTS and CDR2 YDEGEE. V shed 3 bases, J shed 8 bases, and the junction held 4 bases outside the gene matches. The CDR3 protein is CASSWRGLDEQFF. CDR3 DNA sequence: TGTGCCAGCAGCTGGAGGGGACTAGATGAGCAGTTCTTC.

About this clonotype itself: The CDR3 does not close with the conserved phenylalanine or tryptophan, likely indicating a read error. This sequence joins TRBV27 and TRBJ2-3; 11 bases agree with TRBD2. The CDR3 is made up of 14 amino acids. Germline V CDR1 and CDR2: MNHEY, SMNVEV (reference sequence). Trimming took 8 bases from V and 2 from J; bases not matched to a gene: 3. The CDR3 here is CASSSGRSTDTQYL. DNA of the CDR3: TGTGCCAGCTCTAGCGGGAGGTCCACAGATACGCAGTATCTT.

This chain uses TRBV7-9 with TRBJ1-2; D might be TRBD1 (5 bases). Germline CDR1 SEHNR, CDR2 FQNEAQ (reference sequence). Deletions cut 5 bases from V and 5 bases from J, with 15 bases between. The CDR3 spans 14 residues. The CDR3 region has the DNA TGTGCCAGCAGCCCTCCGAGGGGATGGTATGGCTACACCTTC. Its translation: CASSPPRGWYGYTF.

This clonotype occurred many times. The chain is built from TRBV20-1 and TRBJ2-7; D not certain. The CDR3 has 14 amino acids. The germline CDR1 and CDR2 sequences are DFQATT and SNEGSKA (reference sequence). The V gene lost 0 bases and the J gene lost 10 bases, with 19 bases spanning the gap. The CDR3: CSAREGREVVYQYF. CDR3 DNA sequence: TGCAGTGCTAGAGAAGGCAGAGAAGTAGTTTACCAGTACTTC.

This clonotype came up many times. The rearrangement uses TRBV2 and TRBJ1-5, with 8 bases identical to TRBD1. With V trimmed by 5 bases and J by 5 bases, 5 bases remained unmatched. CDR1 and CDR2 (germline): SNHLY, FYNNEI. The CDR3 covers 14 residues. CDR3 DNA sequence: TGTGCCAGCAGTTTGGACAGGGTCGATCAGCCCCAGCATTTT. Its protein product is CASSLDRVDQPQHF.

This clonotype was counted at least ten times. V and J are TRBV6-1 and TRBJ2-7; TRBD1 matches at 12 bases. Germline V gene lookup returns CDR1 MNHNS and CDR2 SASEGT. CDR3 length: 15 residues. V shed 7 bases, J shed 7 bases, and the junction held 11 bases outside the gene matches. Here the CDR3 DNA reads TGTGCCAGCAACCCCCGGGACAGGGGGCTCGGAGAGCAGTACTTC. Translating it yields CASNPRDRGLGEQYF.

This clonotype was recorded many times. V is TRBV29-1 and J is TRBJ2-1, with a tentative D call TRBD2 (5 bases). Germline V gene lookup returns CDR1 SQVTM and CDR2 ANQGSEA. CDR3 size: 13 residues. The ends were cut back, 8 bases at V and 6 bases at J, with 17 bases in the middle. CDR3 coding DNA: TGCAGCTCCGAGGGTAGCGCCGGCAATGAGCAGTTCTTC. This sequence encodes CSSEGSAGNEQFF.

In its sample, this clonotype was seen a few times. The chain joins TRBV29-1 to TRBJ2-1, with 7 positions matching TRBD2. Germline assignment: CDR1 SQVTM and CDR2 ANQGSEA. The V and J ends lost 7 bases and 2 bases, in that order; junction bases with no gene match: 14. The CDR3 extends over 16 amino acids. For the CDR3, the DNA is TGCAGCGGGTTCGGCCCTCTAGCGGAGGCCTACAATGAGCAGTTCTTC. It is translated as CSGFGPLAEAYNEQFF.